Shown below are 18 T cell receptor beta chains from a single sample sequenced in a study of cytomegalovirus exposure and HLA in healthy donors. Measured with immunoSEQ multiplex PCR; TCRdb has only the in-frame clones, and not every one. The repertoire includes roughly 180,000 clones, 86% of them detected once, and more than 5.5% sits in the top ten. The sample consisted of PBMCs. These receptors all come from a man younger than 45 in good health and CMV-seropositive.

V usage is TRBV5-1 and J usage is TRBJ2-1, with 10 bases identical to TRBD2. Germline trimming cut 0 bases from V and 0 bases from J; bases unmatched to any gene: 9. CDR1 and CDR2 from the germline V gene are SGHRS and YFSETQ. The length of the CDR3 is 19 residues. The CDR3 sequence is CASSLVGVAGGSSYNEQFF. The DNA of the CDR3 is TGCGCCAGCAGCTTGGTCGGGGTAGCGGGAGGAAGCTCCTACAATGAGCAGTTCTTC.

The chain couples TRBV7-3 to TRBJ1-2; D is undetermined. Germline V gene lookup returns CDR1 SGHTA and CDR2 FQGTGA. Trimming removed 2 bases from V and 0 bases from J, with 7 bases in between. The CDR3 runs 14 residues. CDR3 nucleotides: TGTGCCAGCAGCTTAGACGGCTCTAACTATGGCTACACCTTC. Its translation is CASSLDGSNYGYTF.

This clone was found once. The gene calls are TRBV27 and TRBJ2-2, with 9 nucleotides matching TRBD2. V lost 6 bases and J lost 6; bases outside the gene matches: 5. This CDR3 has 14 residues. Germline CDR1 MNHEY, CDR2 SMNVEV (reference sequence). The CDR3 DNA is TGTGCCAGCAGCCCTAGACTAGCGGCCGGGGAGCTGTTTTTT. Its translation is CASSPRLAAGELFF.

The chain employs TRBV13 and TRBJ1-1; D possibly corresponds to TRBD1 (5 bases). The V end lost 8 bases, the J end lost 2 bases, and 9 bases lay between the germline ends. Germline CDR1 and CDR2: PRHDT and FYEKMQ (reference sequence). The CDR3 has 12 amino acids. CDR3 sequence (DNA): TGTGCCAGCCAGACAGCCAACACTGAAGCTTTCTTT. It yields the protein CASQTANTEAFF.

The chain is built from TRBV7-3 and TRBJ2-5; D is perhaps TRBD2 (5 bases). Trimming shortened V by 5 bases and J by 5 bases, and 15 bases separated the two germline ends. CDR1 SGHTA and CDR2 FQGTGA come from the germline V gene. The CDR3 contains 14 residues. CDR3 loop: CASSPHGELETQYF. As DNA, the CDR3 is TGTGCCAGCAGCCCCCATGGGGAGTTGGAGACCCAGTACTTC.

This rearrangement joins TRBV5-1 to TRBJ2-2; possibly TRBD2 for D (5 bases). The CDR3 contains 14 residues. Germline V CDR1 and CDR2: SGHRS, YFSETQ. V gave up 3 bases and J gave up 2 bases, with 8 bases separating them. CDR3 coding DNA: TGCGCCAGCAGCTGGACTGTAAACACCGGGGAGCTGTTTTTT. This translates into CASSWTVNTGELFF.

The chain combines TRBV9 with TRBJ2-7, with a tentative D call TRBD2 (6 bases). V lost 0 bases and J lost 2, with 12 bases in between. CDR3 length equals 15 residues. Germline V lookup: CDR1 SGDLS, CDR2 YYNGEE. CDR3 nucleotides: TGTGCCAGCAGCGTAGATGGGACGGGGGCCTACGAGCAGTACTTC. Its protein is CASSVDGTGAYEQYF. Supplemented by reference TRBV9 and TRBJ2-7, the full variable domain reads DSGVTQTPKHLITATGQRVTLRCSPRSGDLSVYWYQQSLDQGLQFLIQYYNGEERAKGNILERFSAQQFPDLHSELNLSSLELGDSALYFCASSVDGTGAYEQYFGPGTRLTVT.

This rearrangement joins TRBV10-3 to TRBJ1-1; 12 bases agree with TRBD1. CDR3 length: 15 residues. Germline assignment: CDR1 ENHRY and CDR2 SYGVKD. The V gene end was trimmed by 10 bases and the J gene end by 2 bases; junction bases not matched to a gene: 8. This CDR3 reads CATKGTGGRNTEAFF. The CDR3 nucleotides are TGTGCCACCAAGGGGACAGGGGGCAGAAACACTGAAGCTTTCTTT.

The chain links TRBV30 to TRBJ2-1, with 11 nucleotides matching TRBD2. This CDR3 has 14 residues. Germline CDR1 GTSNPN, CDR2 SVGIG (reference sequence). The trim removed 5 bases at V and 7 bases at J, leaving 7 bases unmatched. The DNA of the CDR3 is TGTGCCTGGTGTAGCGGGGGGGGCTTGAATGAGCAGTTCTTC. It yields the protein CAWCSGGGLNEQFF. The full variable domain, with the rest looked up from reference TRBV30 and TRBJ2-1, is SQTIHQWPATLVQPVGSPLSLECTVEGTSNPNLYWYRQAAGRGLQLLFYSVGIGQISSEVPQNLSASRPQDRQFILSSKKLLLSDSGFYLCAWCSGGGLNEQFFGPGTRLTVL.

V is TRBV2 and J is TRBJ2-3, with D possibly matching TRBD2 (5 bases). The CDR3 sequence is 15 residues long. Looked up from germline, CDR1 is SNHLY and CDR2 is FYNNEI. Trimming shortened V by 6 bases and J by 0 bases, and 13 bases separated the two germline ends. In DNA form, the CDR3 reads TGTGCCAGCAGACACCGGGATCTTAGCACAGATACGCAGTATTTT. Amino acid sequence: CASRHRDLSTDTQYF.

On this clone itself: The same CDR3 can be traced to other DNA sequences in this sample. The rearrangement links TRBV6-5 to TRBJ2-5; D might be TRBD2 (6 bases). V gave up 2 bases and J gave up 5 bases, with 6 bases separating them. CDR1 and CDR2 from the germline V gene are MNHEY and SVGAGI. The CDR3 is made up of 12 amino acids. CDR3 region: CASSYRGETQYF. The CDR3 nucleotides read TGTGCCAGCAGTTACCGGGGGGAGACCCAGTACTTC.

The V and J genes are TRBV7-2 and TRBJ2-3; TRBD1 matches at 7 bases. Germline lookup yields CDR1 SGHTA and CDR2 FQGNSA. With V trimmed by 3 bases and J by 2 bases, 8 bases remained unmatched. CDR3 length: 16 amino acids. CDR3 loop: CASSFQTGKLTDTQYF. Here the CDR3 DNA reads TGTGCCAGCAGCTTTCAGACAGGGAAACTCACAGATACGCAGTATTTT.

The rearrangement uses TRBV6-1 and TRBJ2-7, with 7 positions matching TRBD1. The junction had 8 bases not matched to a gene; V was cut back by 3 bases and J by 3 bases. There are 15 residues in the CDR3. Germline values: CDR1 MNHNS, CDR2 SASEGT. Written as DNA, the CDR3 is TGTGCCAGCAGTGACCCCGGGACAGCGGTCTACGAGCAGTACTTC. Amino acid sequence: CASSDPGTAVYEQYF.

This clone was observed a handful of times. The CDR3, as DNA: TGTGCCAGCAGTGGGGCCGGGGGACAAGAGACCCAGTACTTC. Translation gives CASSGAGGQETQYF. J is TRBJ2-5 and V is TRBV2; tentatively, D is TRBD2 (6 bases). Germline values: CDR1 SNHLY, CDR2 FYNNEI. This CDR3 is 14 amino acids long. Trimming removed 4 bases at V and 2 bases at J, with 11 bases between.

This clone was detected only once. The chain is built from TRBV30 and TRBJ2-7; D is ambiguous. V was shortened by 0 bases and J by 1 base, with 10 bases between the two germline ends. This CDR3 has 14 amino acids. Germline CDR1 and CDR2: GTSNPN and SVGIG (reference sequence). The CDR3: CAWSVKSQSYEQYF. The CDR3 nucleotides are TGTGCCTGGAGTGTTAAATCACAATCCTACGAGCAGTACTTC.

This chain uses TRBV4-1 with TRBJ2-7, with D tentatively TRBD1 or TRBD2 (7 bases each). The CDR3 is 17 residues long. The germline gives CDR1 MGHRA, CDR2 YSYEKL. Trimming cost V 1 base and J 2 bases, with 18 bases left between them. CDR3 residues: CASSQGLKTGRAYEQYF. The DNA for the CDR3 is TGCGCCAGCAGCCAAGGTTTAAAGACAGGGAGGGCCTACGAGCAGTACTTC.

The chain couples TRBV5-1 to TRBJ2-7, with 7 bases identical to TRBD1. The trim removed 4 bases at V and 4 bases at J, leaving 5 bases unmatched. From germline, CDR1 is SGHRS and CDR2 YFSETQ. The CDR3 contains 13 residues. Written as DNA, the CDR3 is TGCGCCAGCAGCATCGGGACAGCGTACGAGCAGTACTTC. As protein: CASSIGTAYEQYF.

This clone was counted a single time. The chain couples TRBV13 to TRBJ2-7; 9 nucleotides agree with TRBD1. This CDR3 contains 15 residues. Losses at the gene ends were 5 bases for V and 5 bases for J; bases not matched to a gene: 10. Germline V gene lookup returns CDR1 PRHDT and CDR2 FYEKMQ (reference sequence). This CDR3 reads CASSPPGQGRDEQYF. DNA for the CDR3: TGTGCCAGCAGCCCACCGGGACAGGGACGGGACGAGCAGTACTTC.